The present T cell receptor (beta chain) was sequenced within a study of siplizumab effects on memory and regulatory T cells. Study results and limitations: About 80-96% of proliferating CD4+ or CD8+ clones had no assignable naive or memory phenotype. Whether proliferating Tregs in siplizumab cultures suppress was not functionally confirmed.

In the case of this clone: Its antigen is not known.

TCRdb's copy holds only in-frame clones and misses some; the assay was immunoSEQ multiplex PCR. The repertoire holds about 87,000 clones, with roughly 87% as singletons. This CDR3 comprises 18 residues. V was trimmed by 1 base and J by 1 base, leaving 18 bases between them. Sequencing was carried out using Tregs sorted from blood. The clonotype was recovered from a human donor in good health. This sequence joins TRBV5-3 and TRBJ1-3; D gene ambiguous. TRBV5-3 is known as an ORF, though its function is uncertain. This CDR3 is CARSLLVWAGESGNTIYF. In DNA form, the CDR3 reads TGTGCCAGAAGCTTGTTGGTTTGGGCTGGAGAGTCTGGAAACACCATATATTTT.